The 5 T cell receptor beta chains below all came from one sample that was sequenced in a study of blood T cells in healthy people across ages. Primers used in a second PCR of about 7 to 11 cycles were a sample-barcoded 5' primer and a J-beta primer mix. TCRdb ran MiXCR on the 5' RACE reads and lists one entry per CDR3 protein. The sample lists fewer than 700,000 distinct CDR3 sequences, about 43% occurring once. Material for sequencing was blood. The receptor source for this set is a man of 80 years or more in good health.

Comment on this clonotype: Compared with germline, one end of the junction differs, possibly owing to a read error. The chain joins TRBV7-2 to TRBJ2-7; either TRBD1 or TRBD2 may supply D (8 bases each). The V gene's germline CDR1 is SGHTA and CDR2 FQGNSA. This CDR3 spans 16 amino acids. CDR3 DNA: TGTGCCGGCAGCTTAGCGGGGCAGGGGGCAGCCTACGAGCAGTACTTC. Translation gives CAGSLAGQGAAYEQYF.

This clonotype was counted once. V gene TRBV21-1 combines with J gene TRBJ2-1; the table gives TRBD2 as D, unverified against the DNA. TRBV21-1 is given as a pseudogene. This CDR3 contains 13 residues. The CDR3 bases are TGTGCCAGCAGCAGGGGACTAGCCCATGAGCAGTTCTTC. Translating gives CASSRGLAHEQFF.

V and J are TRBV20-1 and TRBJ2-5; 11 bases map to TRBD2. Trimming at V came to 6 bases and at J to 1 base, leaving 4 bases not matched to a gene. There are 14 residues in the CDR3. Germline CDR1 is DFQATT and CDR2 is SNEGSKA (reference sequence). CDR3 loop: CSADTSGSQETQYF. The DNA for the CDR3 is TGCAGTGCAGATACTAGCGGGAGCCAAGAGACCCAGTACTTC.

This clonotype was found many times. The rearrangement links TRBV7-9 to TRBJ2-7, with TRBD1 as a possible D gene (6 bases). Germline-derived CDR1 and CDR2 are SEHNR and FQNEAQ (reference sequence). Trimming pared 4 bases from V and 1 base from J, leaving 11 bases between. CDR3 size: 14 residues. CDR3 region: CASSSRTVSYEQYF. The CDR3 DNA follows: TGTGCCAGCAGCTCCCGGACAGTTTCCTACGAGCAGTACTTC.

Note on this clonotype: A much larger clone differs from this one at a single base, so this may be a read error. CDR3 residues: CASSHLGDSYCGYTF. The CDR3 coding sequence is TGTGCCAGCAGCCACCTAGGGGACAGCTACTGTGGCTACACCTTC. The chain joins TRBV28 to TRBJ1-2, with 7 bases aligning to TRBD1. Germline V gene sequence: CDR1 MDHEN, CDR2 SYDVKM. Germline trimming cut 6 bases from V and 7 bases from J; bases unmatched to any gene: 14. The length of the CDR3 is 15 residues.